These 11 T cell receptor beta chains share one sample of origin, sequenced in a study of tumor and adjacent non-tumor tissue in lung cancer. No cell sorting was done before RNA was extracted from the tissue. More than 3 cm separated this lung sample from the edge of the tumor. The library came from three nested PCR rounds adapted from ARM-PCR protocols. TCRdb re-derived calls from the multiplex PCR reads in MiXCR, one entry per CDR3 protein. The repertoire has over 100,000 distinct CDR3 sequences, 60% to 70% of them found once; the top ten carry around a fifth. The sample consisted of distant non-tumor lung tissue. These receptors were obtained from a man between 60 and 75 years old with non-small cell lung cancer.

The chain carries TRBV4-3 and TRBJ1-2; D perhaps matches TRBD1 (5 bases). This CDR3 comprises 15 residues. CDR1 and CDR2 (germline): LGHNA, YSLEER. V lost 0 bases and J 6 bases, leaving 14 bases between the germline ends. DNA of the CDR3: TGCGCCAGCAGCCAAGACCCTGCAGGGCGGGATGGCTACACCTTC. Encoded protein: CASSQDPAGRDGYTF.

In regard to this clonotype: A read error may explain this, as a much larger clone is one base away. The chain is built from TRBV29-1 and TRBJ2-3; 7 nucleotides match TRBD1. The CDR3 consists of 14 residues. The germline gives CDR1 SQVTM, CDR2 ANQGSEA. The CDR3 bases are TGCAGCGTTCCCTCGGGACAGAGCACAGATAGGCAGTATTTT. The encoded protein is CSVPSGQSTDRQYF.

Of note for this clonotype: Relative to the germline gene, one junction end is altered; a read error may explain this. The CDR3 DNA reads TGTGTCAGCAGCTCACCGGGACTAGTGAGATTCTTC. It is translated as CVSSSPGLVRFF. The chain carries TRBV11-2 and TRBJ2-1, with 8 positions matching TRBD2. CDR3 length: 12 residues. CDR1 is SGHAT, CDR2 FQNNGV, per germline.

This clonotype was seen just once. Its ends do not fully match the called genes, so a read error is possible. CDR3 region: CASSLLGLIDKNIQYF. CDR3 nucleotides: TGCGCCAGCAGCTTATTGGGGTTAATAGACAAAAACATTCAGTACTTC. V gene TRBV5-5 combines with J gene TRBJ2-4; no clear D. CDR3 length: 16 residues. CDR1 and CDR2 from the germline V gene are SGHKS and YYEKEE (reference sequence).

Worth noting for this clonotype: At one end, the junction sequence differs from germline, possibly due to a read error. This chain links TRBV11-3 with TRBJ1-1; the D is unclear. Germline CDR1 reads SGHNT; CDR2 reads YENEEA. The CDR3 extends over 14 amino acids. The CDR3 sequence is CAGSLGGSRAEAFF. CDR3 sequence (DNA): TGTGCCGGCAGCTTAGGAGGTTCCAGAGCTGAAGCTTTCTTT.

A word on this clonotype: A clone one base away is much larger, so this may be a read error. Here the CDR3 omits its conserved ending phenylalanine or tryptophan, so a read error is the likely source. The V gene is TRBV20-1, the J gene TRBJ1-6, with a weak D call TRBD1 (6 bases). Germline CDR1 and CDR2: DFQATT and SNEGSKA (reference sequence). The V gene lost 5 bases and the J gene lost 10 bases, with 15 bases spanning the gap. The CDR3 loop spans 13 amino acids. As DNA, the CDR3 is TGCAGTGCTCCCACAGGGAGAGGATCACCCCTCCACTCT. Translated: CSAPTGRGSPLHS.

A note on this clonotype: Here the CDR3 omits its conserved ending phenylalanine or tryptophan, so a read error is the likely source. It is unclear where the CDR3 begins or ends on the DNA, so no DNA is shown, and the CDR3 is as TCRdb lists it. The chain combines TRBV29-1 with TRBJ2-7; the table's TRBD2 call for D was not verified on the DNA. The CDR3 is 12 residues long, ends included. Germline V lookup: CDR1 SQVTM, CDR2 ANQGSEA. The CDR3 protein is CSVGLAGNEQYL.

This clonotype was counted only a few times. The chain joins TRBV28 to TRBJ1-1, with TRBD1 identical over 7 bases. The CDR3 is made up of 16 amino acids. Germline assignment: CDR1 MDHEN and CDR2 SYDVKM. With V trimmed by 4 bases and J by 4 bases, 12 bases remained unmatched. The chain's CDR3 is CASSSPRGGRTTEAFF. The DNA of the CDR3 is TGTGCCAGCAGTTCTCCCAGGGGGGGAAGAACCACTGAAGCTTTCTTT.

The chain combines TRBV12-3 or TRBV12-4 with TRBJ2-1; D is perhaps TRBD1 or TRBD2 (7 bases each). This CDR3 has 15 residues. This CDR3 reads CDSSLAGGAYNEQFF. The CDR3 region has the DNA TGTGATAGCAGTTTAGCAGGGGGGGCCTACAATGAGCAGTTCTTC.

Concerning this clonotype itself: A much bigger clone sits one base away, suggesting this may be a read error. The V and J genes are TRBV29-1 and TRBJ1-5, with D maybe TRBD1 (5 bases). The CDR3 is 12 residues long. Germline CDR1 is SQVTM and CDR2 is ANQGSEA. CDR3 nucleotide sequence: TGCCGCGTTGCGGCGACAGATCAGCCCCAGCATTTT. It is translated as CRVAATDQPQHF.

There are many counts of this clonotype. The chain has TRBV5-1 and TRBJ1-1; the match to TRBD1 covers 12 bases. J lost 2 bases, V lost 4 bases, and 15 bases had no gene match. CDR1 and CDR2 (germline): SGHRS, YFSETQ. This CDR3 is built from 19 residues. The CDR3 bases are TGCGCCAGCAGCGCCGGGACAGGGGGCTCACGGTCCCATAACACTGAAGCTTTCTTT. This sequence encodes CASSAGTGGSRSHNTEAFF.